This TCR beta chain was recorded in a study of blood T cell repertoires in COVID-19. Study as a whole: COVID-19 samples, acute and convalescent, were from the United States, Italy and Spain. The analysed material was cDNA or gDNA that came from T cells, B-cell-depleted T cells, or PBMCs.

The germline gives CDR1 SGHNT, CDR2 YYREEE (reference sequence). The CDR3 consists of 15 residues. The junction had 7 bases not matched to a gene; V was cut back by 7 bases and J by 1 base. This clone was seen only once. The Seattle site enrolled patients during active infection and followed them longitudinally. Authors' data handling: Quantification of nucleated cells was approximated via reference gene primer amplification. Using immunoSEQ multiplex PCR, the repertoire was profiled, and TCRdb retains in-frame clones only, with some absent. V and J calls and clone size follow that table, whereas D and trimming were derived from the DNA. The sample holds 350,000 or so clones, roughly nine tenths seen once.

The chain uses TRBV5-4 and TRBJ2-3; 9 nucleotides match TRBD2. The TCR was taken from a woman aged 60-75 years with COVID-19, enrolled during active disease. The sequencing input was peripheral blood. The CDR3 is CASGSGGSGTDTQYF. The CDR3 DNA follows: TGTGCCAGCGGTAGCGGGGGATCGGGCACAGATACGCAGTATTTT.